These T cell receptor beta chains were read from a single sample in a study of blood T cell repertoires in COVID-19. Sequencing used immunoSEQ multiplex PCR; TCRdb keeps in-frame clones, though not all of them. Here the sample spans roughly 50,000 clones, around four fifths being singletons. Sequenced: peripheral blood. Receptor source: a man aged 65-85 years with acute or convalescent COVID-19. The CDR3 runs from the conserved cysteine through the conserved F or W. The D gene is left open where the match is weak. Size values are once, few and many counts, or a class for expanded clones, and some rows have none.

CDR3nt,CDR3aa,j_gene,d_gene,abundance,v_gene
TGTGCCAGCAGCTTGGGGCGCTTGGCAGGTTGGGATGAAAAACTGTTTTTT,CASSLGRLAGWDEKLFF,TRBJ1-4,-,-,TRBV5-6
TGCGCCAGCAGCGGGGGACTAGCGGGAGGAAGAGATACGCAGTATTTT,CASSGGLAGGRDTQYF,TRBJ2-3,TRBD2,-,TRBV5-1
TGTGCCAGCAGCTTGCCCGAAACAGGGGATTGGTCCTATAATTCACCCCTCCACTTT,CASSLPETGDWSYNSPLHF,TRBJ1-6,TRBD1,-,TRBV5-8
TGTGCCAGCAGCCCTATTTTGGGACAGGACGAAAAACTGTTTTTT,CASSPILGQDEKLFF,TRBJ1-4,TRBD1,-,TRBV11-2
TGTGCCAGCTCACCCGCCGACGTAAACAGCGAGCAGTACTTC,CASSPADVNSEQYF,TRBJ2-7,-,-,TRBV18
TGTGCCAGCAGAAACTCCGGGACAGGGTTTGGAAACACCATATATTTT,CASRNSGTGFGNTIYF,TRBJ1-3,TRBD1,few,TRBV28
TGTGCCAGCAGCTTGAAGGGGTTATCGCCTAACTATGGCTACACCTTC,CASSLKGLSPNYGYTF,TRBJ1-2,-,-,TRBV5-4
TGTGCCAGCAGCTCTGGACAGCTCACTGGGTACGAGCAGTACTTC,CASSSGQLTGYEQYF,TRBJ2-7,-,-,TRBV5-6
TGTGCCAGCAGTTCATACAGGGATACGGGTGAAGCTTTCTTT,CASSSYRDTGEAFF,TRBJ1-1,-,-,TRBV6-2/TRBV6-3
TGTGCCACCAGCAGAGATCTCGGTAGAGGCCTAGAAGCTTTCTTT,CATSRDLGRGLEAFF,TRBJ1-1,-,few,TRBV15
TGCGCCAGCAGCCCCGGACAGAATAATTCACCCCTCCACTTT,CASSPGQNNSPLHF,TRBJ1-6,-,-,TRBV5-1
TGTGCCAGCAGGCCTCTAGGCTACGAGCAGTACTTC,CASRPLGYEQYF,TRBJ2-7,-,few,TRBV7-9
TGTGCCAGCAGTACACCGGGACAGGGGAACACTGAAGCTTTCTTT,CASSTPGQGNTEAFF,TRBJ1-1,TRBD1,-,TRBV28
TGTGCCAGCAGCACAGAGACAGGGAGCAATTCACCCCTCCACTTT,CASSTETGSNSPLHF,TRBJ1-6,TRBD1,-,TRBV6-5
TGTGCCAGCTCTAAACCGGGACAAGCTAACTATGGCTACACCTTC,CASSKPGQANYGYTF,TRBJ1-2,-,-,TRBV28
TGTGCCAGCAGCTCTGATACATCGAACACCGGGGAGCTGTTTTTT,CASSSDTSNTGELFF,TRBJ2-2,-,-,TRBV5-8
TGTGCCAGCAGCCAACAGGGGGTGAATTTGGAGACCCAGTACTTC,CASSQQGVNLETQYF,TRBJ2-5,TRBD1,-,TRBV7-6
TGTGCCAGTAGTACGGGACAGGCGGGAGGCTACACCTTC,CASSTGQAGGYTF,TRBJ1-2,TRBD1,-,TRBV19
TGTGCCAGCAGCGCCCCCGGGACAGGGACTATAAATACGCAGTATTTT,CASSAPGTGTINTQYF,TRBJ2-3,TRBD1,-,TRBV9
TGTGCCGTTGCTACAGGGTCTGAAAAACTGTTTTTT,CAVATGSEKLFF,TRBJ1-4,-,-,TRBV19
TGTGCCAGCACAGGGGATTCCTACGAGCAGTACTTC,CASTGDSYEQYF,TRBJ2-7,-,-,TRBV6-5
TGCGCCAGCAGCCAAGGCCAGGGCGCTGAAAAACTGTTTTTT,CASSQGQGAEKLFF,TRBJ1-4,-,-,TRBV4-3
TGTGCCAGCAGTAGATTACAGGGCCACGAGCAGTACTTC,CASSRLQGHEQYF,TRBJ2-7,-,-,TRBV12-3/TRBV12-4
TGCGCCAGCAGCCAAGATCTAGGATCACCCCTCCACTTT,CASSQDLGSPLHF,TRBJ1-6,-,-,TRBV4-3
TGCGCCAGCAGCTTGGACGCGGGGGCCCCCTACGAGCAGTACTTC,CASSLDAGAPYEQYF,TRBJ2-7,-,-,TRBV5-1
TGTGCCAGCAGCCTGCAAGTAGCGGAAACCGGGGAGCTGTTTTTT,CASSLQVAETGELFF,TRBJ2-2,-,-,TRBV7-2
TGTGCCAGCAGCTCCCTTCAGACAGGGACCTACGAGCAGTACTTC,CASSSLQTGTYEQYF,TRBJ2-7,TRBD1,-,TRBV5-6
TGTGCCAGCAGTCGCGGTAGCAATCAGCCCCAGCATTTT,CASSRGSNQPQHF,TRBJ1-5,-,-,TRBV6-5
TGTGCCAGCAAAGGGGGTTGGGGTGACACTGAAGCTTTCTTT,CASKGGWGDTEAFF,TRBJ1-1,-,-,TRBV2
TGTGCCAGCTCACCACCGGCGGGGTACGCCCTCCACTTT,CASSPPAGYALHF,TRBJ1-6,-,-,TRBV18
TGCGCCAGCAGCCCTCTGGGGGGAGGTGGGCAGCCCCAGCATTTT,CASSPLGGGGQPQHF,TRBJ1-5,-,-,TRBV5-1
TGTGCCAGCGGGAACAGGGTGACGGGCTACACCTTC,CASGNRVTGYTF,TRBJ1-2,-,-,TRBV7-3
TGTGCCAGCAGCTTAGATGCGAACCCCGGTCAGCCCCAGCATTTT,CASSLDANPGQPQHF,TRBJ1-5,-,once,TRBV11-1
TGTGCCAGCAGGCAACAGCAAGAGTTCTCCTACGAGCAGTACTTC,CASRQQQEFSYEQYF,TRBJ2-7,-,-,TRBV6-6
TGTGCCAGCAGCTTAAACATAGAGGGTTCACCCCTCCACTTT,CASSLNIEGSPLHF,TRBJ1-6,-,once,TRBV5-6
TGTGCCAGCAGCCTCGACAGGGACACTGAAGCTTTCTTT,CASSLDRDTEAFF,TRBJ1-1,TRBD1,-,TRBV9
TGCGCCAGCAGCTGGGACAGGGGGAGCACCGGGGAGCTGTTTTTT,CASSWDRGSTGELFF,TRBJ2-2,TRBD1,-,TRBV5-1
TGTGCCAGCAGCTTAGGTCGCGGATTTAATTCACCCCTCCACTTT,CASSLGRGFNSPLHF,TRBJ1-6,-,-,TRBV7-9
TGTGCCAGCAGCCTCTTCCACGGGACACTTAACACCGGGGAGCTGTTTTTT,CASSLFHGTLNTGELFF,TRBJ2-2,-,-,TRBV4-2
TGTGCCAGCAGTCCACAGGGGGGTAATTCACCCCTCCACTTT,CASSPQGGNSPLHF,TRBJ1-6,TRBD1,-,TRBV28
TGTGCCAGCAGTTCCGGTTCTAGTAGAGAGACCCAGTACTTC,CASSSGSSRETQYF,TRBJ2-5,-,-,TRBV28
TGTGCCAGCAGTAGCCGACAGGGTGGGGATGAAAAACTGTTTTTT,CASSSRQGGDEKLFF,TRBJ1-4,TRBD1,-,TRBV27
TGCAGCGTTGGGTGGACAGCCGACACTGAAGCTTTCTTT,CSVGWTADTEAFF,TRBJ1-1,-,-,TRBV29-1
TGCGCCAGCAGCCAAGAGTCCAACAGGGGGAATTCACCCCTCCACTTT,CASSQESNRGNSPLHF,TRBJ1-6,TRBD1,-,TRBV4-3
TGTGCCAGCAGCTTAGGTGTGAGGGCGCGGAACACTGAAGCTTTCTTT,CASSLGVRARNTEAFF,TRBJ1-1,-,-,TRBV7-9
TGCGCCAGCAGTACCGGGACTAGCGGGAGTACCACCGGGGAGCTGTTTTTT,CASSTGTSGSTTGELFF,TRBJ2-2,TRBD2,-,TRBV5-1
TGTGCCTGGAGAACCAGCCCCAGGACAGGACACGCTTTCTTT,CAWRTSPRTGHAFF,TRBJ1-1,TRBD1,few,TRBV30
TGCAGCGTTTGGGACTTCCCTTCCTACAATGAGCAGTTCTTC,CSVWDFPSYNEQFF,TRBJ2-1,-,once,TRBV29-1
TGTGCCAGCAAGGAGGTCAGGGAGGTCGGGGAGCTGTTTTTT,CASKEVREVGELFF,TRBJ2-2,-,-,TRBV2